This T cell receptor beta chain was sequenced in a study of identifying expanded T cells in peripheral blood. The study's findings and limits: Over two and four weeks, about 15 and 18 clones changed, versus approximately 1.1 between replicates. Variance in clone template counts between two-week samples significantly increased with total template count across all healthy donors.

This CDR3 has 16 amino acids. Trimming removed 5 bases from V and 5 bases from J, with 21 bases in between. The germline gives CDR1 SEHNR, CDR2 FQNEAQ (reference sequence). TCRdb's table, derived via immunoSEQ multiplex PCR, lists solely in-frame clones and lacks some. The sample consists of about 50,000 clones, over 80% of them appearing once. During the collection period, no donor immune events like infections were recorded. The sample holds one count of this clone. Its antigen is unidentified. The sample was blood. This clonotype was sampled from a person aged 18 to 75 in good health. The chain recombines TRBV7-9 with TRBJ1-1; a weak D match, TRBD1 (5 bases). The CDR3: CASSPTFTLGGTEAFF. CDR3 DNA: TGTGCCAGCAGCCCGACATTTACCCTCGGGGGGACTGAAGCTTTCTTT. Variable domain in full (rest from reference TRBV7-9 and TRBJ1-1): DTGVSQNPRHKITKRGQNVTFRCDPISEHNRLYWYRQTLGQGPEFLTYFQNEAQLEKSRLLSDRFSAERPKGSFSTLEIQRTEQGDSAMYLCASSPTFTLGGTEAFFGQGTRLTVV.